The present entry profiles one T cell receptor (beta chain) with its context. Its matching antigen is unknown. The CDR3 has 16 amino acids. CDR1 is MDHEN, CDR2 SYDVKM, per germline. The ends lost 1 base at V and 8 bases at J; junction bases unmatched: 10. The sample comes from a study of T cells after yellow fever vaccination. One entry per CDR3 protein results from TCRdb running MiXCR on the 5' RACE reads. The table includes hundreds of thousands of distinct CDR3 sequences, around 17% detected once. Study-wide findings and caveats: A large majority of primary-vaccination clones showed up again after the booster (about 96% CD4, about 87% CD8). Though it reached lower strength, the secondary response hit its peak faster, day 5 versus 15.

J is TRBJ2-1 and V is TRBV28; the match to TRBD2 covers 8 bases. This sequence was found in a man in his late teens or twenties who received the YFV17D yellow fever vaccine. This material consisted of PBMCs, taken around 5 days after the first yellow fever vaccination. DNA of the CDR3: TGTGCCAGCAGTTTATATTCCGGGACTAGATCTTATGAGCAGTTCTTC. It yields the protein CASSLYSGTRSYEQFF. Supplemented by reference TRBV28 and TRBJ2-1, the full variable domain reads DVKVTQSSRYLVKRTGEKVFLECVQDMDHENMFWYRQDPGLGLRLIYFSYDVKMKEKGDIPEGYSVSREKKERFSLILESASTNQTSMYLCASSLYSGTRSYEQFFGPGTRLTVL.